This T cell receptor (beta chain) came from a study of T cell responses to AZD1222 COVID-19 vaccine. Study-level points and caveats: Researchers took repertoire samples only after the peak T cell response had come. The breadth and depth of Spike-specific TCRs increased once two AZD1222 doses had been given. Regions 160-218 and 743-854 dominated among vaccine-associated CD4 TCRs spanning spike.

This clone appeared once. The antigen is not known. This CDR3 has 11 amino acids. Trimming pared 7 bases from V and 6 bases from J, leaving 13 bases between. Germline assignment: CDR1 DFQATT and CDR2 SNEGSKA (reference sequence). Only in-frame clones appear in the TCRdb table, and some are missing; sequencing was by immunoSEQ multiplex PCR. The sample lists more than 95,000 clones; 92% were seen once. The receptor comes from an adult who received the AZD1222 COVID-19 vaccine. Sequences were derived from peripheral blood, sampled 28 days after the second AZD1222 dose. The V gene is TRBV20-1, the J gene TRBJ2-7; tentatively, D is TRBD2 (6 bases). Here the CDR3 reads CSGAGFGEQYF. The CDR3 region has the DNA TGCAGTGGGGCGGGGTTTGGCGAGCAGTACTTC.